The source of this T cell receptor beta chain is a study of blood T cell repertoires in COVID-19. With V trimmed by 1 base and J by 4 bases, 6 bases remained unmatched. Germline-derived CDR1 and CDR2 are SGHDN and FVKESK. The CDR3 contains 16 residues. Profiled with immunoSEQ multiplex PCR; TCRdb holds only in-frame clones, not every one. The sample includes approximately 460,000 clones, 80% to 90% of them seen just once. The sequenced sample consisted of peripheral blood. The rearrangement uses TRBV14 and TRBJ1-4; 7 nucleotides agree with TRBD1. The TCR was taken from a man aged 18-30 years with COVID-19, enrolled during active disease. The CDR3 region is CASSQAPGQFNEKLFF. In DNA form, the CDR3 reads TGTGCCAGCAGCCAAGCCCCGGGACAGTTTAATGAAAAACTGTTTTTT.